This TCR beta chain is from a study of cytomegalovirus exposure and HLA in healthy donors. About this clone itself: Its antigen is unidentified.

Study results and limitations: In an earlier analysis, most TCR beta V segments were productive about 87% or about 30% of the time. An assumption of roughly uniform sequencing depth across donors underlay the presence/absence analyses. In vitro assays verified that three CMV-associated chains recognized CMV antigens specifically.

The PCR employed 60 Vbeta primers together with 13 Jbeta primers. Assay used: immunoSEQ multiplex PCR; TCRdb lists only in-frame clones, some missing. The sample consists of some 150,000 clones, about 80% of them appearing once. This CDR3 is 16 amino acids long. The germline gives CDR1 SGHTA, CDR2 FQGNSA. Losses at the gene ends were 6 bases for V and 2 bases for J; bases not matched to a gene: 8. The sequenced material came from PBMCs. The rearrangement uses TRBV7-2 and TRBJ2-2, with TRBD2 matching 8 bases. The TCR comes from a woman between 50 and 59 years old in good health and CMV-seronegative. The DNA of the CDR3 is TGTGCCAGCAGGAAACTAGCGGCTTATAACACCGGGGAGCTGTTTTTT. Translating it yields CASRKLAAYNTGELFF.